One and the same sample provided the 25 T cell receptor beta chains below, sequenced in a study of T cells expressing NK-cell markers. From the 5' RACE reads, TCRdb lists one entry per CDR3 protein and no DNA. In total, the table holds around 380,000 distinct CDR3 sequences. The sample comprised blood T cells: a sorted CD56 or NKG2C T cell subset, CD4+ or CD8+ T cells, or bulk PBMC T cells (not recorded which). These receptors all stem from a woman between 50 and 59 years old in good health.

The rearrangement joins TRBV10-2 to TRBJ2-6; TCRdb's D call of TRBD1 is untestable without DNA. Germline V gene sequence: CDR1 WSHSY, CDR2 SAAADI. The CDR3 sequence is 17 residues long. CDR3 sequence: CASSESGRSSGANVLTF.

V and J are TRBV5-1 and TRBJ1-2; the D gene TCRdb calls, TRBD1, cannot be checked with no DNA. Germline CDR1 reads SGHRS; CDR2 reads YFSETQ. The CDR3 is made up of 14 amino acids. The CDR3 loop is CASSPRTGQYGYTF.

The chain employs TRBV24-1 and TRBJ1-2. The CDR3 is 12 amino acids. CDR1 KGHDR and CDR2 SFDVKD come from the germline V gene. The CDR3 is CATSDFRRGYTF.

The chain links TRBV7-2 to TRBJ2-1; TCRdb calls TRBD2, which cannot be checked without DNA. This CDR3 is built from 17 residues. Germline V gene data show CDR1 as SGHTA and CDR2 as FQGNSA. Here the CDR3 reads CASSLTRPGGGRNEQFF.

CDR3 residues: CASSQGQLSSYEQYF. The V and J genes are TRBV7-8 and TRBJ2-7. CDR1 and CDR2 from the germline V gene are SGHVS and FQNEAQ. The CDR3 consists of 15 residues.

The CDR3 sequence: CSVAEGSWDGYTF. V is TRBV29-1 and J is TRBJ1-2. This CDR3 has 13 amino acids. Germline lookup yields CDR1 SQVTM and CDR2 ANQGSEA. The full variable domain, completed using reference TRBV29-1 and TRBJ1-2, is SAVISQKPSRDICQRGTSLTIQCQVDSQVTMMFWYRQQPGQSLTLIATANQGSEATYESGFVIDKFPISRPNLTFSTLTVSNMSPEDSSIYLCSVAEGSWDGYTFGSGTRLTVV.

The chain couples TRBV5-1 to TRBJ2-5. The V gene's germline CDR1 is SGHRS and CDR2 YFSETQ. The CDR3 sequence is 15 residues long. The CDR3 region is CASSVLGWVGETQYF. The entire variable domain, with the rest obtained from reference TRBV5-1 and TRBJ2-5, is as follows: KAGVTQTPRYLIKTRGQQVTLSCSPISGHRSVSWYQQTPGQGLQFLFEYFSETQRNKGNFPGRFSGRQFSNSRSEMNVSTLELGDSALYLCASSVLGWVGETQYFGPGTRLLVL.

This chain's CDR3 is CASSIQGGSYNEQFF. V and J are TRBV10-1 and TRBJ2-1; TCRdb's assignment of TRBD1 cannot be checked, as there is no DNA. The germline gives CDR1 WNHNN, CDR2 SYGVQD (reference sequence). The CDR3 is 15 amino acids.

The chain links TRBV12-3 or TRBV12-4 to TRBJ2-2; TCRdb designates TRBD1, a call that cannot be tested without DNA. The CDR3 is made up of 13 amino acids. The CDR3 loop is CATRNPYTGELFF.

J is TRBJ2-1 and V is TRBV11-1; the TCRdb D gene call, TRBD2, has no DNA to confirm it. CDR1 is SGHAT and CDR2 is FQDESV in the germline V gene (reference sequence). The CDR3 extends over 15 amino acids. CDR3 in amino acids: CASSLTSWREQKQFF. Supplemented by reference TRBV11-1 and TRBJ2-1, the full variable domain reads EAEVAQSPRYKITEKSQAVAFWCDPISGHATLYWYRQILGQGPELLVQFQDESVVDDSQLPKDRFSAERLKGVDSTLKIQPAELGDSAMYLCASSLTSWREQKQFFGPGTRLTVL.

The gene calls are TRBV20-1 and TRBJ2-5; the TCRdb call, TRBD1, lacks DNA for checking. CDR3 size: 14 residues. CDR1 and CDR2 from the germline V gene are DFQATT and SNEGSKA (reference sequence). The CDR3: CSARQPGLGETQYF.

The J gene is TRBJ2-7, the V gene TRBV10-2. The CDR3 totals 13 residues. Germline CDR1 is WSHSY and CDR2 is SAAADI. CDR3: CASSILAGYEQYF.

The chain has TRBV7-2 and TRBJ2-1; lacking DNA, the TRBD2 call made by TCRdb goes unchecked. This CDR3 is built from 14 residues. Looked up from germline, CDR1 is SGHTA and CDR2 is FQGNSA. CDR3 sequence: CASSLAGGRNEQFF. Full variable domain (rest looked up from reference TRBV7-2 and TRBJ2-1): GAGVSQSPSNKVTEKGKDVELRCDPISGHTALYWYRQSLGQGLEFLIYFQGNSAPDKSGLPSDRFSAERTGGSVSTLTIQRTQQEDSAVYLCASSLAGGRNEQFFGPGTRLTVL.

This chain joins TRBV24-1 and TRBJ2-1; TCRdb's D call, TRBD2, is unchecked because there is no DNA. In germline, CDR1 is KGHDR, CDR2 SFDVKD. The CDR3 consists of 14 residues. The chain's CDR3 is CATAGTSGSNEQFF.

The V call is TRBV5-1, the J call TRBJ2-4; TCRdb picks TRBD2, but there is no DNA to check that call. Germline lookup yields CDR1 SGHRS and CDR2 YFSETQ. The CDR3 consists of 15 residues. This CDR3 is CASSLGTSGTNIQYF. The full variable domain, completed using reference TRBV5-1 and TRBJ2-4, is KAGVTQTPRYLIKTRGQQVTLSCSPISGHRSVSWYQQTPGQGLQFLFEYFSETQRNKGNFPGRFSGRQFSNSRSEMNVSTLELGDSALYLCASSLGTSGTNIQYFGAGTRLSVL.

V usage is TRBV6-5 and J usage is TRBJ1-4; TCRdb gives TRBD1 as the D gene, but with no DNA this cannot be confirmed. The CDR3 is made up of 13 amino acids. In germline, CDR1 is MNHEY, CDR2 SVGAGI. CDR3 sequence reads: CASRPRGPEKLFF.

The chain joins TRBV20-1 to TRBJ2-2; TCRdb's D call, TRBD2, is unchecked because there is no DNA. CDR1 DFQATT and CDR2 SNEGSKA come from the germline V gene (reference sequence). This CDR3 spans 16 amino acids. The CDR3 here is CSASGLAGGTTGELFF.

V gene TRBV6-5 combines with J gene TRBJ1-1; TCRdb's D gene call, TRBD1, goes unchecked for lack of DNA. Germline CDR1 is MNHEY and CDR2 is SVGAGI. CDR3 length: 14 amino acids. The CDR3 reads CASRAQQGPTEAFF.

V and J are TRBV4-1 and TRBJ1-2; the TCRdb call, TRBD1, lacks DNA for checking. Germline loops: CDR1 MGHRA, CDR2 YSYEKL. CDR3 length: 17 amino acids. The CDR3 loop is CASSQNHGTAFNYGYTF.

The V and J genes are TRBV7-8 and TRBJ1-3; TCRdb lists TRBD1, though no DNA is available to test this call. This CDR3 is 17 amino acids long. Germline CDR1 and CDR2: SGHVS and FQNEAQ. The CDR3 sequence: CASSLRDRLLSGNTIYF.

The rearrangement joins TRBV29-1 to TRBJ1-1; TCRdb lists TRBD1, though no DNA is available to test this call. CDR3 length equals 16 residues. Germline lookup yields CDR1 SQVTM and CDR2 ANQGSEA. CDR3 loop: CSVDLVSGGRGTEAFF.

The chain links TRBV27 to TRBJ1-4; there is no DNA to check the TCRdb D call of TRBD1. The CDR3 spans 15 residues. The V gene's germline CDR1 is MNHEY and CDR2 SMNVEV (reference sequence). The CDR3 protein is CASRAHQSTNEKLFF.

The CDR3 sequence: CASSLQRGDGELFF. The chain links TRBV27 to TRBJ2-2; TCRdb calls TRBD1, which cannot be checked without DNA. The CDR3 contains 14 residues. Germline V gives CDR1 MNHEY, CDR2 SMNVEV (reference sequence).

The V and J genes are TRBV21-1 and TRBJ2-2. TRBV21-1 is tagged as a pseudogene. This CDR3 has 12 amino acids. The CDR3 reads CASTTCTGELFF.

The V and J genes are TRBV2 and TRBJ2-1; TCRdb lists TRBD2, though no DNA is available to test this call. Germline V gene data show CDR1 as SNHLY and CDR2 as FYNNEI. This CDR3 contains 15 residues. CDR3 residues: CATTGTSLSYNEQFF.